This T cell receptor beta chain comes out of a study of OX40 agonist ivuxolimab in advanced cancers. Autoimmune disease history or systemic immunosuppression disqualified patients. Turning to this clone: Its specificity is unknown.

The study, taken as a whole, reports: Some patients without response likewise showed low normalized clonal expansion. CD8+ T cells averaged more expanded clones than CD4+. Among the lowest levels of clonal expansion were found in partial responders at 0.1-3.0 mg/kg.

V lost 1 base and J 5 bases, leaving 9 bases between the germline ends. The germline gives CDR1 SEHNR, CDR2 FQNEAQ (reference sequence). This CDR3 spans 14 amino acids. Only in-frame clones appear in the TCRdb table, and some are missing; sequencing was by immunoSEQ multiplex PCR. The profile shows about 51,000 clones, 80% to 85% of them singletons. The sequenced sample was CD4+ or CD8+ T cells sorted from blood, obtained in a trial of the OX40 agonist ivuxolimab. The receptor was isolated from an adult with an advanced solid tumor such as melanoma, head and neck, liver or kidney cancer. The chain uses TRBV7-9 and TRBJ1-5; D possibly corresponds to TRBD1 (5 bases). The CDR3 DNA sequence: TGTGCCAGCAGCTTAGAAGGGGAGGATCAGCCCCAGCATTTT. Translation gives CASSLEGEDQPQHF.